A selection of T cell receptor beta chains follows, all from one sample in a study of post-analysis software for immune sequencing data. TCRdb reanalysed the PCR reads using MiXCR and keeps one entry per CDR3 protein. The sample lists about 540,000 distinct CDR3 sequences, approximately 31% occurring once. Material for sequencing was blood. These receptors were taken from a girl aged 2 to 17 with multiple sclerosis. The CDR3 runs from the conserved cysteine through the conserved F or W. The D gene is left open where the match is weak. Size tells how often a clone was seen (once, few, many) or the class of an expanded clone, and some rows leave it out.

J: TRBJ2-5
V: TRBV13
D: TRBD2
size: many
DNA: TGTGCCAGCAGCTCCCGGACTAGCGGGGGCGGGGAGACCCAGTACTTC
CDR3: CASSSRTSGGGETQYF

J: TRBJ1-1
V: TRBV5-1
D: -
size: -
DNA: TGCGCCAGCAAGGTCGGGGGGGGGAACACTGAAGCTTTCTTT
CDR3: CASKVGGGNTEAFF

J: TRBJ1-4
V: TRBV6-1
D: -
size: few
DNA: TGTGCCAGCAGCGCGGGGCCTAATGAAAAACTGTTTTTT
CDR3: CASSAGPNEKLFF

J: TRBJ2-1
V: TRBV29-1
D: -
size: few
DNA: TGCAGCGTTGAACCCAGGGATGAGCAGTTCTTC
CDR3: CSVEPRDEQFF

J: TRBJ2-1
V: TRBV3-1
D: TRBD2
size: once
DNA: TGTGCCAGCAGCCCTCCGACTAGCGGGGCGAACGATGAGCAGTTCTTC
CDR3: CASSPPTSGANDEQFF

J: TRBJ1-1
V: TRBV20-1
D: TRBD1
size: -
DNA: TGCAGTGCGGAAGGACAGGGGGCGGTTTTCTTT
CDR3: CSAEGQGAVFF

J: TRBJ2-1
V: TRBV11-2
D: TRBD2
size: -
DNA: TGTGCCAGCAGCCAAAGGCCGGGACTAGCTTTTCCCCATGAGCAGTTCTTC
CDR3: CASSQRPGLAFPHEQFF

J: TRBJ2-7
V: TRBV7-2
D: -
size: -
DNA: TGTGCCAGCAGCTCTGCCCGCGAGCAGTACTTC
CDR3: CASSSAREQYF

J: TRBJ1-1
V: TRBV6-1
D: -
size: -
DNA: TGTGCCAGCAGTCTTTCCATCCTTAGGGACACTGAAGCTTTCTTT
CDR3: CASSLSILRDTEAFF

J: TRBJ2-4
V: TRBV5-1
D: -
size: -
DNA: TGCGCCAGCACCCCCGCACCCGGGGCTGGGGACATTCAGTACTTC
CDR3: CASTPAPGAGDIQYF

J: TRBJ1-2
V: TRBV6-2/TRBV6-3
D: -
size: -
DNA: TGTGCCAGCAGGTACGGCGGAGGCTACACCTTC
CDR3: CASRYGGGYTF

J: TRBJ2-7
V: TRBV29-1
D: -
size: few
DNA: TGCAGCGTTGAAGATACGGGGACCCAAGGCTACGAGCAGTACTTC
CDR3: CSVEDTGTQGYEQYF

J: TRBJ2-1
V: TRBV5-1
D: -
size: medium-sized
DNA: TGCGCCAGCAGCTTGGCCCGAGACAGGAGCTACAATGAGCAGTTCTTC
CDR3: CASSLARDRSYNEQFF

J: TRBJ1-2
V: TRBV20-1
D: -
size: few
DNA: TGCAGTGGTACAAATGGGGGCAGCTATGGCTACACCTTC
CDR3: CSGTNGGSYGYTF

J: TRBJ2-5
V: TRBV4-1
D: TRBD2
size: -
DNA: TGCGCCAGCAGCCAAGATCGGTGGGCGGGGGGGAAAGAGACCCAGTACTTC
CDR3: CASSQDRWAGGKETQYF

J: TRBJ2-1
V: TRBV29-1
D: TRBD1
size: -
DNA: TGCAGCGCGGACAGGGCGAATGAGCAGTTCTTC
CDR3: CSADRANEQFF

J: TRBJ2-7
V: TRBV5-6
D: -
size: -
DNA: TGTGCCAGCAGCCCTGCCCCAGGGTCTAGAGACACCTACGAGCAGTACTTC
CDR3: CASSPAPGSRDTYEQYF

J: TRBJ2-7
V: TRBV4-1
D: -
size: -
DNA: TGCGCCAGCAGCCAAGAAAAAAGCTTGGGCAGACACTACGAGCAGTACTTC
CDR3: CASSQEKSLGRHYEQYF

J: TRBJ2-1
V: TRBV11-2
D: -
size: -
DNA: TGTGCCAGCAGCCCCCGACCAGGGACCGTCTACAATGAGCAGTTCTTC
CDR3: CASSPRPGTVYNEQFF

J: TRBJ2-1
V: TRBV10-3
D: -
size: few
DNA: TGTGCCATCAGTGACAGGGCCCCCTACAATGAGCAGTTCTTC
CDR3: CAISDRAPYNEQFF

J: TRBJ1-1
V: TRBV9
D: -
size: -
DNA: TGTGCCAGCAGCGTAGATTCAGGAGGGGTGAACACTGAAGCTTTCTTT
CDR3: CASSVDSGGVNTEAFF

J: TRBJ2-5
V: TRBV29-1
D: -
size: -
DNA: TGCAGCGTTGGCGAAGCCGAGACCCAGTACTTC
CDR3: CSVGEAETQYF

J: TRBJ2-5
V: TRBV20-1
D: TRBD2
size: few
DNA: TGCAGTGCTAGAGGTGGGACTAGCGGGGGCCGGGGAGAGACCCAGTACTTC
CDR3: CSARGGTSGGRGETQYF

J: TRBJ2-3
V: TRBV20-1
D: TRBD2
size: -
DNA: TGCAGTGCTAGAGCCCCGGGGGGGATCGCAGATACGCAGTATTTT
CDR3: CSARAPGGIADTQYF

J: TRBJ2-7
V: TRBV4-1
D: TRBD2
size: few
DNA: TGCGCCAGCAGCCAAGATGCAGCGGGGGTCGGAGCCTACGAGCAGTACTTC
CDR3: CASSQDAAGVGAYEQYF

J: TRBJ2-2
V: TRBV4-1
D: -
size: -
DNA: TGCGCCAGCAGCCAAGAGGGGACGAACACCGGGGAGCTGTTTTTT
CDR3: CASSQEGTNTGELFF

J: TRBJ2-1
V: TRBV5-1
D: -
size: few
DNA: TGCGCCAGCAGCTTGGCGGGGGGCCCTCCCTACAATGAGCAGTTCTTC
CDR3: CASSLAGGPPYNEQFF

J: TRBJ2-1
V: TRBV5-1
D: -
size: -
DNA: TGCGCCAGCAGCTTCGAGGGTAATGAGCAGTTCTTC
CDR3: CASSFEGNEQFF

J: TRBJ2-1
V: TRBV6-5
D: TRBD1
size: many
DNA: TGTGCCAGCAGGGAAACAGGGGAAGCCTACAATGAGCAGTTCTTC
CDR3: CASRETGEAYNEQFF

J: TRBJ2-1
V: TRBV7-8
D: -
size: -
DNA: TGTGCCAGCAGCCTCCAGCGGACGGTCAATGAGCAGTTCTTC
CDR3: CASSLQRTVNEQFF

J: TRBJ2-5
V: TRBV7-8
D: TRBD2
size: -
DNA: TGTGCCAGCAGCTTACGCGTCGGGGGGGCATGGGAGACCCAGTACTTC
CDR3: CASSLRVGGAWETQYF

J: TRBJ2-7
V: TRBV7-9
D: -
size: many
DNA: TGTGCCAGCAGCTTAGTGAGCGGACCCTACGAGCAGTACTTC
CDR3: CASSLVSGPYEQYF

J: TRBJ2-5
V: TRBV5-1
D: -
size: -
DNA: TGCGCCAGCAGCTTGGTTGACCCGGGAACGGAGACCCAGTACTTC
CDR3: CASSLVDPGTETQYF

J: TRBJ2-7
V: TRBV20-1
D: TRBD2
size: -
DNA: TGCAGTGCTCTATATAGCGGGTATAGCTCCTACGAGCAGTACTTC
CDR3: CSALYSGYSSYEQYF

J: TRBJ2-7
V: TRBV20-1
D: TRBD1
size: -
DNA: TGCAGTGCTAGAGATTCGGGGACAGGGGGCTACGAGCAGTACTTC
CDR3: CSARDSGTGGYEQYF

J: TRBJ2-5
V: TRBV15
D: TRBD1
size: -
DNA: TGTGCCACCAGCCCCGGGACAGGGGGGACCCAGTACTTC
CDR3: CATSPGTGGTQYF

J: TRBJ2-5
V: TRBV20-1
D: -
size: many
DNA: TGCAGTGCTGGAAGCCCGGGAGACGGAGAGACCCAGTACTTC
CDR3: CSAGSPGDGETQYF

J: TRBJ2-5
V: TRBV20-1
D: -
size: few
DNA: TGCAGCAACCCCAAGGGGGGGCAAGAGACCCAGTACTTC
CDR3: CSNPKGGQETQYF

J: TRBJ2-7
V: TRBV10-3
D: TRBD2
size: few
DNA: TGTGCCATCAGTGAGTCTAGGAGCGGGGGTTACGAGCAGTACTTC
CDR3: CAISESRSGGYEQYF

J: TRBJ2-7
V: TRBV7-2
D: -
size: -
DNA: TGTGCCAGCAGCCCCTACCGTGTCCACGAGCAGTACTTC
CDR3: CASSPYRVHEQYF

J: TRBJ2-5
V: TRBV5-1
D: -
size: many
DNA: TGTGCCAGCAGCTTAGTCGGCAGCCAAGAGACCCAGTACTTC
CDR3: CASSLVGSQETQYF

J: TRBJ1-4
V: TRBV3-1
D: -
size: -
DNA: TGTGCCAGCAGCCAAGAATCTGTTTTCAGGACAGAAGAAAAACTGTTTTTT
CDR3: CASSQESVFRTEEKLFF

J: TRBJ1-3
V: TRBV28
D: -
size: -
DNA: TGTGCCAGCAGTTTACCCAGGGGAAACACCATATATTTT
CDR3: CASSLPRGNTIYF

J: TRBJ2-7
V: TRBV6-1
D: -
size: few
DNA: TGTGCCAGCAGTGCCACAGGGAGCTCCTACGAGCAGTACTTC
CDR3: CASSATGSSYEQYF

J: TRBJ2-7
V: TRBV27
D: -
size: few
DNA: TGTGCCAGCAGTACGGCCTACGAGCAGTACTTC
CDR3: CASSTAYEQYF

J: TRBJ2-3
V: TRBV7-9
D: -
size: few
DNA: TGTGCCAGCAGTACAGACCCGTTCACAGATACGCAGTATTTT
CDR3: CASSTDPFTDTQYF

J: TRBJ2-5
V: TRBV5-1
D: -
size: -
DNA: TGCGCCAGCAGGAGAGCGGCCCAAGAGACCCAGTACTTC
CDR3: CASRRAAQETQYF

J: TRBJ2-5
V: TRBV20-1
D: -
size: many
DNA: TGCAGTGCTCAAGGTCCCCAGACCCAGTACTTC
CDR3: CSAQGPQTQYF

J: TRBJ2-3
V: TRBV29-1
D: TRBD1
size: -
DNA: TGCAGCGTTGAAAGACAGGGGACGATTGGCACAGATACGCAGTATTTT
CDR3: CSVERQGTIGTDTQYF

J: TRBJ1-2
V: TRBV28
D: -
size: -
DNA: TGTGCCAGCAGAACCTCAGGGACGGGCTACACCTTC
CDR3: CASRTSGTGYTF

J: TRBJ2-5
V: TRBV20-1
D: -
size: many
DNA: TGCAGTGCTAGCGGGGGAGAGACCCAGTACTTC
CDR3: CSASGGETQYF

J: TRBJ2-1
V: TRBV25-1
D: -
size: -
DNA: TGTGCCAGCAGTGCCCGGGTAGGGGTGGGAAATGAGCAGTTCTTC
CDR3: CASSARVGVGNEQFF